This TCR beta chain was sequenced during a study of shared clonotypes between healthy human individuals. Across the whole study: The donors, two women and a few men, were aged 18 to 49.

Study conclusions and caveats: Estimated clonotype richness was generally higher in naive than memory subsets.

The CDR3 totals 17 residues. V shed 5 bases and J shed 2 bases, with 22 bases lying between them. Looked up from germline, CDR1 is SGHAT and CDR2 is FQNNGV. The donors, healthy adults who were HIV-negative, had experienced no recent acute infections or vaccinations. Using immunoSEQ multiplex PCR, the repertoire was profiled, and TCRdb retains in-frame clones only, with some absent. The data hold some 2.4 million clones, with over 85% observed a single time. On this clone: Its antigen remains unidentified.

The TCR comes from a man younger than 30 in good health. Some clones in this sample may be carry-over from other donors' samples. The rearrangement joins TRBV11-2 to TRBJ2-7; the D is unclear. The sequenced sample was naive CD4+ T cells from PBMCs. Noted subset: CD45RA+ positively selected. The CDR3 region has the DNA TGTGCCAGCAGCCGGTTAGCAGCGCCAACAGCCGCCTACGAGCAGTACTTC. Amino acids: CASSRLAAPTAAYEQYF.